These T cell receptor beta chains were read from a single sample in a study of blood T cell repertoires in COVID-19. TCRdb's table, derived via immunoSEQ multiplex PCR, lists solely in-frame clones and lacks some. The sample records some 51,000 clones, 85% to 90% being singletons. Specimen: peripheral blood. The receptor set was obtained from a man in his fifties or sixties with active COVID-19. CDR3s include the opening cysteine and the closing phenylalanine or tryptophan. D genes are given only for firm matches. Clone size is given for some rows only: seen once, a few or many times, or a class if the clone is expanded.

D | size | J | V | DNA | CDR3
NA | once | TRBJ1-2 | TRBV11-1 | TGTGCCAGCAGCTTGAACACTCAGGCTTATGGCTACACCTTC | CASSLNTQAYGYTF
NA | NA | TRBJ2-2 | TRBV11-2 | TGTGCCAGCAGCCAGAGGACAGCGAACACCGGGGAGCTGTTTTTT | CASSQRTANTGELFF
NA | once | TRBJ2-1 | TRBV7-2 | TGTGCCAGCAGCTTAGCTGTGGGCGGGTACAATGAGCAGTTCTTC | CASSLAVGGYNEQFF
NA | NA | TRBJ1-1 | TRBV5-6 | TGTGCCAGCAGTCGCGACAGCTCGAACACTGAAGCTTTCTTT | CASSRDSSNTEAFF
TRBD2 | NA | TRBJ2-2 | TRBV9 | TGTGCCAGCAGCGTCCCTAGCGGGAGTGGCACCGGGGAGCTGTTTTTT | CASSVPSGSGTGELFF
NA | NA | TRBJ2-1 | TRBV6-2/TRBV6-3 | TGTGCCAGCAGTTACTCAGACGGGAGTGACAATGAGCAGTTCTTC | CASSYSDGSDNEQFF
TRBD2 | NA | TRBJ2-5 | TRBV6-1 | TGTGCCAGCAGTGAAGGCCCCCCGGGGGGGCCAGAGACCCAGTACTTC | CASSEGPPGGPETQYF
TRBD2 | few | TRBJ2-7 | TRBV6-2/TRBV6-3 | TGTGCCAGCAGCCGGGACTACAGAATCGAGCAGTACTTC | CASSRDYRIEQYF
TRBD2 | NA | TRBJ2-5 | TRBV15 | TGTGCCACCAGCAGAGCGGGACTAGCGGGAGGGTCAGAGACCCAGTACTTC | CATSRAGLAGGSETQYF
NA | NA | TRBJ1-4 | TRBV28 | TGTGCCAGCAGTCTGCTGGGGCAGGGTGAAAAACTGTTTTTT | CASSLLGQGEKLFF
TRBD1 | NA | TRBJ1-6 | TRBV6-5 | TGTGCCAGCAGTTACTCCTCGGGACAGCTTAATTCACCCCTCCACTTT | CASSYSSGQLNSPLHF
TRBD1 | NA | TRBJ2-5 | TRBV5-6 | TGTGCCAGCAACCTTGAAGTGGGACAGGGGGTCCAAGAGACCCAGTACTTC | CASNLEVGQGVQETQYF
NA | NA | TRBJ2-1 | TRBV14 | TGTGCCAGCAGCCCCACTTCATATGAGCAGTTCTTC | CASSPTSYEQFF
NA | NA | TRBJ2-3 | TRBV30 | TGTGCCTGGACACAGGGCGCAGATACGCAGTATTTT | CAWTQGADTQYF
TRBD1 | few | TRBJ1-2 | TRBV5-6 | TGTGCCAGCAGCCCTACAGGGGGCGGCTATGGCTACACCTTC | CASSPTGGGYGYTF
NA | NA | TRBJ2-2 | TRBV5-8 | TGTGCCAGCAGCCTTCTACGGGGGAACACCGGGGAGCTGTTTTTT | CASSLLRGNTGELFF
NA | NA | TRBJ2-1 | TRBV14 | TGTGCCAGCAGCCAAGTCTTCGCGGGTGAGCAGTTCTTC | CASSQVFAGEQFF
NA | few | TRBJ2-7 | TRBV7-8 | TGTGCCAGCAGCTTAGGGCAGAACTACGAGCAGTACTTC | CASSLGQNYEQYF
NA | NA | TRBJ1-1 | TRBV6-2/TRBV6-3 | TGTGCCAGCAGTTGCACGGGGTACACTGAAGCTTTCTTT | CASSCTGYTEAFF
NA | NA | TRBJ2-1 | TRBV14 | TGTGCCAGCAGCCACGATGGGCGGGGCCTCTACAATGAGCAGTTCTTC | CASSHDGRGLYNEQFF
NA | NA | TRBJ2-3 | TRBV7-3 | TGTGCCAGCAGCTTAAGACACCCCACAGATACGCAGTATTTT | CASSLRHPTDTQYF
NA | NA | TRBJ2-1 | TRBV9 | TGTGCCAGCAGCCCCTCGACTAGTACCGATGAGCAGTTCTTC | CASSPSTSTDEQFF
TRBD2 | NA | TRBJ2-1 | TRBV18 | TGTGCCAGCTCGGATTCTAGCGGGGGTTCCTACAATGAGCAGTTCTTC | CASSDSSGGSYNEQFF
TRBD1 | NA | TRBJ1-5 | TRBV20-1 | TGCAGTGCCAGTACCGGGACAGTAAATCAGCCCCAGCATTTT | CSASTGTVNQPQHF
NA | NA | TRBJ2-7 | TRBV3-1/TRBV3-2 | TGTGCCAGCAGCCCCTTGGGTAGGCGGGCCACCCCTCATAAGGTGGAGCAGTACTTC | CASSPLGRRATPHKVEQYF
TRBD2 | NA | TRBJ2-7 | TRBV7-2 | TGTGCCAGCAGCGGCATAGCGGGCTCCTACGAGCAGTACTTC | CASSGIAGSYEQYF
TRBD2 | NA | TRBJ2-7 | TRBV6-8 | TGTGCCAGCAGTTCTCGACAACTAGCGGGGGAGCACTACGAGCAGTACTTC | CASSSRQLAGEHYEQYF
NA | once | TRBJ2-5 | TRBV5-1 | TGCGCCAGCAGCCCGTCTATTGCCCAAGAGACCCAGTACTTC | CASSPSIAQETQYF
NA | once | TRBJ1-1 | TRBV18 | TGTGCCAGCTCACCAGGGGCAGGGTTGTACACTGAAGCTTTCTTT | CASSPGAGLYTEAFF
NA | NA | TRBJ2-6 | TRBV15 | TGTGCCACCAGTGGGCAGGGCTCTGGGGCCAACGTCCTGACTTTC | CATSGQGSGANVLTF
TRBD2 | NA | TRBJ2-1 | TRBV7-6 | TGTGCCAGCAGCTTCACTACTAGCGGGAGGGTTAATGAGCAGTTCTTC | CASSFTTSGRVNEQFF
TRBD1 | NA | TRBJ2-7 | TRBV6-2/TRBV6-3 | TGTGCCAGCAGTTATTCGGACAGGGTGAACTACGAGCAGTACTTC | CASSYSDRVNYEQYF
NA | NA | TRBJ1-1 | TRBV13 | TGTGCCAGCAGTCAAAATGAAGCTTTCTTT | CASSQNEAFF
NA | NA | TRBJ2-2 | TRBV7-9 | TGTGCCAGCAGACCCAGCAGGTTCAACACCGGGGAGCTGTTTTTT | CASRPSRFNTGELFF
TRBD1 | few | TRBJ2-7 | TRBV6-5 | TGTGCCAGCAGTAGTGGGACAGGGATTAACTACGAGCAGTACTTC | CASSSGTGINYEQYF
NA | NA | TRBJ1-2 | TRBV25-1 | TGTGCCAGCAGTCCCCGAGGGGCGGGGGGCTACACCTTC | CASSPRGAGGYTF
TRBD1 | NA | TRBJ1-1 | TRBV7-8 | TGTGCCACCTCCGACAGGGTAGGGATGAACACTGAAGCTTTCTTT | CATSDRVGMNTEAFF
TRBD1 | NA | TRBJ1-2 | TRBV12-5 | TGTGCTAGTGGTTTGGCCGGGACAGGGGATGGCTACACCTTC | CASGLAGTGDGYTF
NA | NA | TRBJ1-4 | TRBV19 | TGTGCCAGTAGTATCCAGGGAATGGGTGAAAAACTGTTTTTT | CASSIQGMGEKLFF
NA | once | TRBJ1-5 | TRBV7-8 | TGTGCCAGCAGCTTTGGACAGAATCAGCCCCAGCATTTT | CASSFGQNQPQHF
NA | few | TRBJ2-5 | TRBV2 | TGTGCCAGCAGGAAAGGAGGAGCTCCCGAAGAGACCCAGTACTTC | CASRKGGAPEETQYF
TRBD2 | NA | TRBJ2-1 | TRBV7-7 | TGTGCTAGCAGCTCCACTAGCGGGGGGGCTGGCGAGCAGTTCTTC | CASSSTSGGAGEQFF
NA | NA | TRBJ2-2 | TRBV6-5 | TGTGCCAGCAGACTCTGGGGCTACCTGAGCGGGGAGCTGTTTTTT | CASRLWGYLSGELFF
NA | NA | TRBJ2-3 | TRBV27 | TGTGCCAGCAGTTTAGGGGAAGCGGCAGATACGCAGTATTTT | CASSLGEAADTQYF
TRBD2 | NA | TRBJ2-3 | TRBV19 | TGTGCCAGTAGTTCGACTAGCGGAAGCACAGATACGCAGTATTTT | CASSSTSGSTDTQYF
NA | NA | TRBJ1-5 | TRBV28 | TGTGCCAGCAGCCGGGGGGGCAATCAGCCCCAGCATTTT | CASSRGGNQPQHF
NA | NA | TRBJ2-5 | TRBV7-2 | TGTGCCAGCACCAGTAGGACTTTGGAGACCCAGTACTTC | CASTSRTLETQYF
NA | NA | TRBJ2-3 | TRBV7-2 | TGTGCCAGCAGCTCGTTTCGGGGATCAGATACGCAGTATTTT | CASSSFRGSDTQYF
TRBD1 | NA | TRBJ1-5 | TRBV18 | TGTGCCAGCTCACCGACGAAGACAGGGGGCGGCAATCAGCCCCAGCATTTT | CASSPTKTGGGNQPQHF
NA | NA | TRBJ2-7 | TRBV27 | TGTGCCAGCAGCCCCGGGACTTTGGCCTACGAGCAGTACTTC | CASSPGTLAYEQYF
NA | NA | TRBJ1-2 | TRBV29-1 | TGCAGCGTTGGCGGACAGAGTCTTGATGGCTACACCTTC | CSVGGQSLDGYTF